This T cell receptor (beta chain) was retrieved from a study of T-cell reconstitution after alpha-beta-depleted transplantation in children. Study observations and caveats: Approximately two months post-transplant, alpha-beta T cells reportedly originated from several hundred expanded graft clones. T-cell counts and diversity at one year following transplant were attributed mainly to newly produced T cells.

This clonotype was observed a handful of times. Its target is not known. Preparation of the TCRbeta library used unique molecular identifiers. From the PCR reads, TCRdb called clonotypes with MiXCR, one entry per CDR3 protein. The sample contains 90,000 to 150,000 distinct CDR3 sequences, more than 20% of which appear only once. V was pared by 2 bases and J by 5 bases, with 9 bases between. Germline CDR1 and CDR2: SQVTM and ANQGSEA. This CDR3 is built from 12 residues. The sequencing here drew on PBMCs, mostly from graft donor cells, taken 180 days after TCRalphabeta/CD19-depleted stem cell transplant. The rearrangement links TRBV29-1 to TRBJ1-2, with unresolved D. This clonotype originated in a male patient under 10 years old who had a stem cell transplant for chronic granulomatous disease, so the T cells may come from the graft donor. The CDR3 DNA reads as TGCAGCGTTGAACTCGGGGAGTATGGCTACACCTTC. Translated: CSVELGEYGYTF.